This passage covers 30 T cell receptor beta chains from one sample sequenced in a study of T cells in localized non-small cell lung cancer. Some clones are missing from TCRdb's copy, which holds only in-frame ones; the method was immunoSEQ multiplex PCR. The sample contains 40,000 to 55,000 clones, around three quarters of which appear only once. The sample here was PBMCs, taken before any cancer treatment. The receptors were gathered from a woman between 35 and 70 years old with stage II lung adenocarcinoma.

This clone was recorded a few times. V is TRBV20-1 and J is TRBJ1-1; D remains ambiguous. The V and J ends lost 4 bases and 1 base respectively, with 4 bases between them. The CDR3 consists of 11 residues. CDR1 DFQATT and CDR2 SNEGSKA come from the germline V gene (reference sequence). Here the CDR3 reads CSAKENTEAFF. The CDR3 nucleotides read TGCAGTGCTAAAGAGAACACTGAAGCTTTCTTT.

The chain's CDR3 is CASSSDRVIGELFF. Here the CDR3 DNA reads TGTGCCAGCAGCTCAGACAGGGTAATCGGGGAGCTGTTTTTT. The chain recombines TRBV7-2 with TRBJ2-2; 7 bases agree with TRBD1. Germline V gives CDR1 SGHTA, CDR2 FQGNSA. With 4 bases clipped from V and 7 bases from J, the junction kept 6 bases outside the gene matches. The CDR3 loop spans 14 amino acids.

The gene calls are TRBV11-2 and TRBJ1-5; no clear D. Germline CDR1 SGHAT, CDR2 FQNNGV. Trimming removed 5 bases from V and 4 bases from J, with 9 bases in between. There are 13 residues in the CDR3. The CDR3 is CASSQTGNQPQHF. The DNA for the CDR3 is TGTGCCAGCAGCCAAACCGGAAATCAGCCCCAGCATTTT.

The chain links TRBV20-1 to TRBJ1-3; no firm D call. This CDR3 has 11 residues. Germline V gene lookup returns CDR1 DFQATT and CDR2 SNEGSKA (reference sequence). The germline V and J ends were trimmed by 3 bases and 2 bases, with 2 bases remaining between them. The CDR3 is CSASAGNTIYF. CDR3 nucleotides: TGCAGTGCTAGCGCTGGAAACACCATATATTTT.

The CDR3 reads CASSPGDKRVWTEAFF. The CDR3 DNA follows: TGTGCCAGTAGTCCGGGGGATAAAAGGGTATGGACTGAAGCTTTCTTT. The chain uses TRBV19 and TRBJ1-1; D may be TRBD1 (5 bases). This CDR3 comprises 16 residues. Germline CDR1 and CDR2: LNHDA and SQIVND (reference sequence). V was trimmed by 5 bases and J by 5 bases, leaving 21 bases between them.

This clone has a handful of counts. The chain has TRBV28 and TRBJ1-2; maybe TRBD1 (5 bases). The germline V gene has CDR1 MDHEN and CDR2 SYDVKM. Trimming pared 6 bases from V and 3 bases from J, leaving 20 bases between. This CDR3 contains 16 residues. CDR3 sequence: CASRHNQGREYYGYTF. For the CDR3, the DNA is TGTGCCAGCAGACACAATCAGGGCAGGGAATACTATGGCTACACCTTC.

The chain is built from TRBV5-1 and TRBJ1-1; the D gene is possibly TRBD1 (6 bases). The V gene lost 4 bases and the J gene lost 7 bases, with 17 bases spanning the gap. Germline values: CDR1 SGHRS, CDR2 YFSETQ. The CDR3 runs 14 residues. This CDR3 reads CASSQLDRLSEAFF. CDR3 sequence (DNA): TGCGCCAGCAGCCAACTCGACAGGTTAAGTGAAGCTTTCTTT.

The V and J genes are TRBV11-2 and TRBJ2-1; D unclear. The germline V gene has CDR1 SGHAT and CDR2 FQNNGV. The CDR3 has 15 residues. V was cut by 6 bases and J by 0 bases, with 12 bases left in between. Here the CDR3 reads CASSPLADSYNEQFF. DNA for the CDR3: TGTGCCAGCAGTCCACTGGCGGACTCCTACAATGAGCAGTTCTTC.

The rearrangement joins TRBV30 to TRBJ2-5; D unclear. V shed 3 bases and J shed 7 bases, with 6 bases lying between them. This CDR3 comprises 10 residues. Looked up from germline, CDR1 is GTSNPN and CDR2 is SVGIG (reference sequence). The CDR3 nucleotides read TGTGCCTGGAGCACGGGGACCCAGTACTTC. It encodes CAWSTGTQYF.

This chain connects TRBV28 to TRBJ1-2, with a weak D call TRBD1 (6 bases). The CDR3 is made up of 12 amino acids. Germline CDR1 MDHEN, CDR2 SYDVKM. V was cut by 8 bases and J by 5 bases, with 12 bases left in between. The CDR3 nucleotides are TGTGCCAGCCTCAGGGGTAGGTATGGCTACACCTTC. Its translation: CASLRGRYGYTF.

DNA for the CDR3: TGTGCCAGCTCACCCTCCCCCTCTGAAGCTTTCTTT. Its translation is CASSPSPSEAFF. The chain joins TRBV18 to TRBJ1-1; no clear D gene. Germline assignment: CDR1 KGHSH and CDR2 LQKENI. This CDR3 is built from 12 residues. Trimming took 3 bases from V and 6 from J, leaving 8 bases between them. Full variable domain (outside the CDR3, taken from reference TRBV18 and TRBJ1-1): NAGVMQNPRHLVRRRGQEARLRCSPMKGHSHVYWYRQLPEEGLKFMVYLQKENIIDESGMPKERFSAEFPKEGPSILRIQQVVRGDSAAYFCASSPSPSEAFFGQGTRLTVV.

The chain has TRBV7-9 and TRBJ2-1; tentatively, D is TRBD2 (5 bases). V was trimmed by 6 bases and J by 5 bases, leaving 11 bases between them. Per germline, CDR1 SEHNR and CDR2 FQNEAQ (reference sequence). The length of the CDR3 is 13 residues. The CDR3 is CASRRTQNNEQFF. CDR3 coding DNA: TGTGCCAGCAGGAGGACTCAAAACAATGAGCAGTTCTTC.

The V call is TRBV18, the J call TRBJ1-6; TRBD1 aligns across 10 bases. CDR3 length equals 14 residues. Germline V CDR1 and CDR2: KGHSH, LQKENI. With V trimmed by 5 bases and J by 6 bases, 1 base remained unmatched. DNA of the CDR3: TGTGCCAGCTCAAGGGACAGGGGTAATTCACCCCTCCACTTT. This sequence encodes CASSRDRGNSPLHF.

This clone was detected only once. V is TRBV14 and J is TRBJ1-2; TRBD1 is a possible D gene (5 bases). Germline V gene data show CDR1 as SGHDN and CDR2 as FVKESK. V lost 4 bases and J lost 4, with 13 bases in between. This CDR3 has 14 residues. As DNA, the CDR3 is TGTGCCAGCAGCCCCGGGGGGAGAATCTATGGCTACACCTTC. Its protein is CASSPGGRIYGYTF.

The rearrangement links TRBV5-4 to TRBJ2-1; no clear D gene. V dropped 0 bases and J dropped 10 bases, with 14 bases sitting between them. The CDR3 sequence is 14 residues long. CDR1 SGHNT and CDR2 YYREEE come from the germline V gene (reference sequence). The CDR3 protein is CASSLAKGTWEQFF. DNA for the CDR3: TGTGCCAGCAGCTTGGCTAAGGGAACGTGGGAGCAGTTCTTC.

The chain joins TRBV6-1 to TRBJ2-7, with D tentatively TRBD2 (6 bases). V lost 7 bases, J lost 4 bases, and 17 bases lay in between. The CDR3 sequence is 14 residues long. CDR1 and CDR2 (germline): MNHNS, SASEGT. CDR3: CASILDGGLYEQYF. In DNA form, the CDR3 reads TGTGCCAGCATCTTGGACGGGGGACTTTACGAGCAGTACTTC.

The chain combines TRBV14 with TRBJ1-3; D is possibly TRBD1 (5 bases). The V end lost 2 bases, the J end lost 2 bases, and 10 bases lay between the germline ends. Per germline, CDR1 SGHDN and CDR2 FVKESK. The CDR3 spans 15 residues. The CDR3 DNA reads TGTGCCAGCAGCCAAATTGGGGCAGCTGGAAACACCATATATTTT. It yields the protein CASSQIGAAGNTIYF.

The gene calls are TRBV4-2 and TRBJ1-3, with 8 bases lining up with TRBD1. With V trimmed by 1 base and J by 2 bases, 4 bases remained unmatched. There are 16 residues in the CDR3. Germline V gene sequence: CDR1 LGHNA, CDR2 YNFKEQ. DNA of the CDR3: TGTGCCAGCAGCCAAGGAGTACAGGGGGCTGGAAACACCATATATTTT. Its protein is CASSQGVQGAGNTIYF.

The chain joins TRBV7-2 to TRBJ2-5, with D uncertain. Germline assignment: CDR1 SGHTA and CDR2 FQGNSA. The length of the CDR3 is 12 residues. Between the trimmed V and J ends, which lost 4 bases and 5 bases, there was a span of 8 bases. CDR3 in amino acids: CASSSQGETQYF. CDR3 nucleotide sequence: TGTGCCAGCAGCTCCCAAGGGGAGACCCAGTACTTC.

The chain combines TRBV28 with TRBJ1-5; TRBD1 is a possible D gene (5 bases). The length of the CDR3 is 15 residues. Germline CDR1 MDHEN, CDR2 SYDVKM. Between the trimmed V and J ends, which lost 6 bases and 4 bases, there was a span of 16 bases. The CDR3 loop reads CASRYRQTLNQPQHF. The CDR3 DNA reads TGTGCCAGCAGATATCGACAGACTCTGAATCAGCCCCAGCATTTT.

The chain has TRBV5-1 and TRBJ1-5; 9 nucleotides line up with TRBD1. Germline CDR1 is SGHRS and CDR2 is YFSETQ. This CDR3 has 15 residues. Trimming took 4 bases from V and 3 from J; bases not matched to a gene: 5. The CDR3 nucleotides are TGCGCCAGCAGCAGGACAGGGGACCCCAATCAGCCCCAGCATTTT. Translation: CASSRTGDPNQPQHF.

The chain recombines TRBV10-3 with TRBJ1-5, with D possibly TRBD1 on 5 matching bases. This CDR3 contains 15 residues. CDR1 is ENHRY, CDR2 SYGVKD, per germline. V dropped 0 bases and J dropped 5 bases, with 11 bases sitting between them. CDR3 protein: CAISESTRVDQPQHF. The CDR3 DNA follows: TGTGCCATCAGTGAGTCGACCAGGGTCGATCAGCCCCAGCATTTT.

This chain connects TRBV19 to TRBJ2-1; TRBD2 aligns across 14 bases. V was pared by 3 bases and J by 8 bases, with 9 bases of the junction left unmatched. This CDR3 is 17 amino acids long. CDR1 is LNHDA, CDR2 SQIVND, per germline (reference sequence). This CDR3 reads CASSIQRLAGGPHEQFF. The CDR3 DNA sequence: TGTGCCAGTAGTATTCAAAGACTAGCGGGGGGGCCCCATGAGCAGTTCTTC. Based on the CDR3 plus reference TRBV19 and TRBJ2-1, the full variable domain is DGGITQSPKYLFRKEGQNVTLSCEQNLNHDAMYWYRQDPGQGLRLIYYSQIVNDFQKGDIAEGYSVSREKKESFPLTVTSAQKNPTAFYLCASSIQRLAGGPHEQFFGPGTRLTVL.

This clone was seen just once. The chain couples TRBV28 to TRBJ1-2, with D unclear. Germline lookup yields CDR1 MDHEN and CDR2 SYDVKM. The CDR3 totals 14 residues. Trimming shortened V by 3 bases and J by 2 bases, and 10 bases separated the two germline ends. CDR3: CASSFLTANYGYTF. The CDR3 region has the DNA TGTGCCAGCAGTTTTCTTACAGCAAACTATGGCTACACCTTC.

The chain employs TRBV11-2 and TRBJ1-1, with D unresolved. Trimming removed 2 bases at V and 5 bases at J, with 12 bases between. The CDR3 runs to 14 residues. Germline loops: CDR1 SGHAT, CDR2 FQNNGV. The chain's CDR3 is CASSLIRGPTEAFF. CDR3 coding DNA: TGTGCCAGCAGCTTAATCCGGGGTCCGACTGAAGCTTTCTTT. Full variable domain (outside the CDR3, taken from reference TRBV11-2 and TRBJ1-1): EAGVAQSPRYKIIEKRQSVAFWCNPISGHATLYWYQQILGQGPKLLIQFQNNGVVDDSQLPKDRFSAERLKGVDSTLKIQPAKLEDSAVYLCASSLIRGPTEAFFGQGTRLTVV.

This chain connects TRBV10-3 to TRBJ2-1; D gene ambiguous. Germline V CDR1 and CDR2: ENHRY, SYGVKD. The CDR3 has 15 amino acids. V lost 0 bases and J lost 5, with 11 bases in between. CDR3 region: CAISESDDQDNEQFF. In DNA, the CDR3 is TGTGCCATCAGTGAGTCGGATGACCAAGACAATGAGCAGTTCTTC.

CDR3 DNA: TGTGCCAGCAGCTACACAAGGGGGAACACTGAAGCTTTCTTT. Translation gives CASSYTRGNTEAFF. The chain is built from TRBV28 and TRBJ1-1; D perhaps matches TRBD1 (5 bases). Germline V gene data show CDR1 as MDHEN and CDR2 as SYDVKM. Between the trimmed V and J ends, which lost 6 bases and 1 base, there was a span of 12 bases. This CDR3 is built from 14 residues.

This clone was recorded only once. This chain uses TRBV6-6 with TRBJ2-1, with 7 bases that match TRBD2. Trimming took 2 bases from V and 8 from J; bases not matched to a gene: 9. Germline V gene data show CDR1 as MNHNY and CDR2 as SVGAGI (reference sequence). The CDR3 is 15 amino acids. CDR3 in amino acids: CASSYGTTTSDEQFF. CDR3 in DNA: TGTGCCAGCAGTTACGGGACTACTACCTCGGATGAGCAGTTCTTC.

The J gene is TRBJ2-1, the V gene TRBV19; 13 bases map to TRBD2. Germline CDR1 LNHDA, CDR2 SQIVND (reference sequence). This CDR3 comprises 18 residues. V lost 5 bases and J lost 2; bases outside the gene matches: 9. This chain's CDR3 is CASSPGTSGEGAYNEQFF. The DNA of the CDR3 is TGTGCCAGTAGTCCCGGGACTAGCGGGGAGGGGGCCTACAATGAGCAGTTCTTC.

The CDR3 DNA sequence: TGTGCCAGCAGTTTAAAAATCAACTCTGGGGCCAACGTCCTGACTTTC. It codes for CASSLKINSGANVLTF. The V gene is TRBV27, the J gene TRBJ2-6; D is undetermined. From germline, CDR1 is MNHEY and CDR2 SMNVEV (reference sequence). This CDR3 comprises 16 residues. The germline V and J ends were trimmed by 2 bases and 0 bases, with 8 bases remaining between them.